Following are 13 T cell receptor beta chains from one sample sequenced in a study of blood T cell repertoires in COVID-19. The table came from immunoSEQ multiplex PCR; TCRdb's copy has only in-frame clones and leaves some out. In the table there are under 250,000 clones, about 84% of which are singletons. Sequenced input: peripheral blood. The receptors stem from a woman of 80 years or more with COVID-19, enrolled during active disease.

This clone is a singleton in its sample. The chain couples TRBV2 to TRBJ2-7; 11 positions agree with TRBD1. The junction had 1 base not matched to a gene; V was cut back by 7 bases and J by 2 bases. Germline CDR1 reads SNHLY; CDR2 reads FYNNEI. This CDR3 spans 13 amino acids. In nucleotides, the CDR3 is TGTGCCAGCATGGGACAGGGGGCCTACGAGCAGTACTTC. The encoded protein is CASMGQGAYEQYF. Complete variable domain (other parts from reference TRBV2 and TRBJ2-7): EPEVTQTPSHQVTQMGQEVILRCVPISNHLYFYWYRQILGQKVEFLVSFYNNEISEKSEIFDDQFSVERPDGSNFTLKIRSTKLEDSAMYFCASMGQGAYEQYFGPGTRLTVT.

The chain uses TRBV6-5 and TRBJ2-3; the match to TRBD1 covers 8 bases. Germline CDR1 MNHEY, CDR2 SVGAGI. V shed 6 bases and J 1 base; nucleotides not matched to a gene: 6. This CDR3 comprises 15 residues. The CDR3 coding sequence is TGTGCCAGCAGCCCCCGGACAGGGCGCACAGATACGCAGTATTTT. Its translation: CASSPRTGRTDTQYF.

The chain links TRBV3-1 (or the pseudogene TRBV3-2) to TRBJ1-6, with D unclear. V lost 9 bases and J 9 bases, leaving 15 bases between the germline ends. Per the germline V gene, CDR1 is LGHDT and CDR2 is YNNKEL (reference sequence). The CDR3 length is 13 residues. The CDR3 region has the DNA TGTGCCAGTACCGGACTAGAGAGTTCACCCCTCCACTTT. Protein: CASTGLESSPLHF.

The chain links TRBV10-3 to TRBJ1-2, with D tentatively TRBD1 (5 bases). The ends were cut back, 0 bases at V and 8 bases at J, with 13 bases in the middle. Per germline, CDR1 ENHRY and CDR2 SYGVKD. The CDR3 is made up of 14 amino acids. In DNA form, the CDR3 reads TGTGCCATCAGTGAGTCGCAACAGGCGAGGGGCTACACCTTC. It is translated as CAISESQQARGYTF.

This clone is a singleton in its sample. The chain is built from TRBV7-2 and TRBJ2-2, with 9 bases matching TRBD1. The J segment lost 2 bases and the V segment lost 0 bases, leaving 4 bases of the junction unmatched. The germline V gene has CDR1 SGHTA and CDR2 FQGNSA. This CDR3 spans 17 amino acids. The CDR3 spells CASSLAVGQGNTGELFF. CDR3 sequence (DNA): TGTGCCAGCAGCTTAGCGGTGGGACAGGGAAACACCGGGGAGCTGTTTTTT.

The V and J genes are TRBV7-9 and TRBJ1-1; D is possibly TRBD1 (6 bases). The germline V and J ends were trimmed by 4 bases and 0 bases, with 21 bases remaining between them. CDR1 is SEHNR and CDR2 is FQNEAQ in the germline V gene (reference sequence). The CDR3 runs 18 residues. CDR3 loop: CASSSPGHRMGMNTEAFF. The DNA for the CDR3 is TGTGCCAGCAGCTCCCCGGGACATCGGATGGGCATGAACACTGAAGCTTTCTTT.

The chain recombines TRBV24-1 with TRBJ2-7, with D possibly TRBD1 on 6 matching bases. Per the germline V gene, CDR1 is KGHDR and CDR2 is SFDVKD. The length of the CDR3 is 15 residues. V lost 5 bases to trimming and J lost 3 bases, with 16 bases between them. CDR3 sequence reads: CATSAARDTYYEQYF. The CDR3 DNA is TGTGCCACCAGTGCCGCGAGGGACACCTACTACGAGCAGTACTTC.

CDR3 sequence reads: CSVRVPGGYTF. CDR3 DNA sequence: TGCAGCGTTAGGGTGCCGGGAGGCTACACCTTC. The chain combines TRBV29-1 with TRBJ1-2; D unclear. Trimming cost V 5 bases and J 8 bases, with 12 bases left between them. Germline CDR1 is SQVTM and CDR2 is ANQGSEA. This CDR3 is 11 amino acids long.

CDR3 in DNA: TGTGCCAGTGTCAGGGGGACATCTTATAGTCAGCCCCAGCATTTT. Protein product: CASVRGTSYSQPQHF. The chain combines TRBV19 with TRBJ1-5, with 7 bases identical to TRBD1. The germline gives CDR1 LNHDA, CDR2 SQIVND (reference sequence). Trimming at V came to 8 bases and at J to 6 bases, leaving 13 bases not matched to a gene. The CDR3 extends over 15 amino acids.

Ten or more counts support this clone. The chain employs TRBV6-5 and TRBJ1-2; D might be TRBD1 (6 bases). CDR1 MNHEY and CDR2 SVGAGI come from the germline V gene. Trimming left V 5 bases short and J 4 bases short, with 17 bases between. This CDR3 has 15 amino acids. The CDR3 sequence is CASSRQTGTSYGYTF. The CDR3 nucleotides read TGTGCCAGCAGTCGGCAAACGGGGACAAGCTATGGCTACACCTTC.

The chain recombines TRBV7-2 with TRBJ2-6; a possible D gene is TRBD2 (6 bases). Per the germline V gene, CDR1 is SGHTA and CDR2 is FQGNSA. V shed 3 bases and J shed 4 bases, with 13 bases lying between them. The CDR3 is made up of 16 amino acids. Here the CDR3 reads CASSFPGVSGANVLTF. The DNA for the CDR3 is TGTGCCAGCAGCTTCCCGGGGGTTTCCGGGGCCAACGTCCTGACTTTC.

The V gene is TRBV2, the J gene TRBJ1-2, with TRBD1 matching over 7 bases. V shed 4 bases and J 7 bases; nucleotides not matched to a gene: 12. This CDR3 is 15 amino acids long. Per the germline V gene, CDR1 is SNHLY and CDR2 is FYNNEI. CDR3 coding DNA: TGTGCCAGCAGTGCCCTTCCCCCGGGACAGTCTGGCTACACCTTC. This encodes CASSALPPGQSGYTF.

The V gene is TRBV7-2, the J gene TRBJ1-5, with 12 bases aligning to TRBD1. CDR1 and CDR2 (germline): SGHTA, FQGNSA. This CDR3 is built from 18 residues. Losses at the gene ends were 5 bases for V and 5 bases for J; bases not matched to a gene: 13. The CDR3 spells CASSALPGQGAIHQPQHF. CDR3 nucleotide sequence: TGTGCCAGCAGCGCACTCCCGGGACAGGGGGCAATCCATCAGCCCCAGCATTTT.